Each of the 6 T cell receptor beta chains below was sequenced from the same sample in a study of glioma-infiltrating T cells. The iRepertoire nested amplicon-rescue multiplex PCR amplified TCR alpha and beta CDR3s from RNA. TCRdb re-called the multiplex PCR reads with MiXCR, one entry per CDR3 protein. The table lists about 110,000 distinct CDR3 sequences, about 25% of them singletons, with just under 35% in the top ten. The sequenced material came from glioma tissue, nonneoplastic brain tissue, or PBMCs (not recorded which). Receptors originate from a human donor with low-grade glioma or glioblastoma, undergoing nonglioma brain surgery, or in good health (not recorded which).

This clonotype was observed a few times. The V call is TRBV18, the J call TRBJ2-3; D perhaps matches TRBD1 (6 bases). Germline V gene lookup returns CDR1 KGHSH and CDR2 LQKENI. V was cut by 5 bases and J by 4 bases, with 16 bases left in between. This CDR3 has 15 residues. CDR3 loop: CASSSTGVLPDTQYF. The CDR3 nucleotides are TGTGCCAGCTCATCGACAGGCGTACTCCCAGATACGCAGTATTTT.

This clonotype was found many times. V is TRBV11-2 and J is TRBJ2-3, with D unresolved. V was shortened by 4 bases and J by 10 bases, with 12 bases between the two germline ends. Germline values: CDR1 SGHAT, CDR2 FQNNGV. The CDR3 runs to 12 residues. Here the CDR3 reads CASSSTSAAQYF. Here the CDR3 DNA reads TGTGCCAGCAGCTCTACGTCGGCAGCGCAGTATTTT.

As for this clonotype: A much larger clone differs from this one at a single base, so this may be a read error. The chain is built from TRBV19 and TRBJ1-2; D is unresolved. This CDR3 has 12 amino acids. CDR1 and CDR2 from the germline V gene are LNHDA and SQIVND (reference sequence). CDR3 sequence: CASTNPNYGYNF. CDR3 bases: TGTGCCAGTACTAACCCAAACTATGGCTACAACTTC.

This clonotype has at least ten counts. V and J are TRBV6-1 and TRBJ2-3; TRBD2 agrees at 7 bases. The CDR3 extends over 12 amino acids. CDR1 and CDR2 (germline): MNHNS, SASEGT. V trimming: 6 bases; J trimming: 7 bases; junction bases outside the gene matches: 4. In DNA, the CDR3 is TGTGCCAGCAGCCGACTAGCAAATACGCAGTATTTT. Its protein product is CASSRLANTQYF.

This clonotype was detected many times. One end of the junction does not line up with germline, which may come from a read error. J is TRBJ1-5 and V is TRBV7-2; possible D gene TRBD1, 6 bases. Per the germline V gene, CDR1 is SGHTA and CDR2 is FQGNSA. The CDR3 runs to 15 residues. The CDR3 loop reads CASTLGRGGNQPQHF. The CDR3 DNA sequence: TGTGCCAGCACCTTAGGCAGGGGTGGCAATCAGCCCCAGCATTTT.

About this clonotype itself: A much larger clone sits a single nucleotide away, making a read error possible. This sequence joins TRBV7-2 and TRBJ1-2; a possible D gene is TRBD1 (6 bases). Germline V CDR1 and CDR2: SGHTA, FQGNSA. The length of the CDR3 is 13 residues. The V and J ends lost 5 bases and 1 base respectively, with 8 bases between them. Here the CDR3 reads CASSGGGNYGYTF. The DNA of the CDR3 is TGTGCCAGCAGCGGAGGGGGTAACTATGGCTACACCTTC.